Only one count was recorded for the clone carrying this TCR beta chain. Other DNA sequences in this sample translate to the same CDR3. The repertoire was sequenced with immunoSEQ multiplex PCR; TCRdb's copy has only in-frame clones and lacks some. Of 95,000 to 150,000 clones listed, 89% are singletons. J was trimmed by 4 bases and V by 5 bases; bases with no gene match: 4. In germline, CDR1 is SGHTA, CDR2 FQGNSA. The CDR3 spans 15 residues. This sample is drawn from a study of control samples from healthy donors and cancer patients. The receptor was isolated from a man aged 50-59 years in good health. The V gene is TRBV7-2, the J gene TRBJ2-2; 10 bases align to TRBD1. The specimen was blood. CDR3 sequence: CASSNRDRGTGELFF. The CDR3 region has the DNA TGTGCCAGCAGCAACCGGGACAGGGGCACCGGGGAGCTGTTTTTT.